The sequence of this T cell receptor beta chain was determined in a study of identical twins. Study-level findings and limits: For out-of-frame beta sequences, excess twin sharing was weaker.

This CDR3 has 16 amino acids. V shed 3 bases and J shed 0 bases, with 14 bases lying between them. Germline CDR1 and CDR2: SGHDN and FVKESK. TCRdb called the 5' RACE reads again in MiXCR, with one record for every CDR3 protein. The table shows about 190,000 distinct CDR3 sequences, with 15% to 20% occurring only once. A few counts support this clonotype. What it binds is unknown. These data were also reused for a study on T cells expressing NK-cell markers. Per that paper: The CD3+CD56-NKG2C+ fraction was also led by these clonotypes in a handful of donors.

The sample consisted of CD8+ T cells sorted from blood. This receptor was taken from a young woman in good health. The chain has TRBV14 and TRBJ1-1; D perhaps matches TRBD1 (6 bases). CDR3 loop: CASSQGTSSMNTEAFF. As DNA, the CDR3 is TGTGCCAGCAGCCAGGGGACATCCTCCATGAACACTGAAGCTTTCTTT.